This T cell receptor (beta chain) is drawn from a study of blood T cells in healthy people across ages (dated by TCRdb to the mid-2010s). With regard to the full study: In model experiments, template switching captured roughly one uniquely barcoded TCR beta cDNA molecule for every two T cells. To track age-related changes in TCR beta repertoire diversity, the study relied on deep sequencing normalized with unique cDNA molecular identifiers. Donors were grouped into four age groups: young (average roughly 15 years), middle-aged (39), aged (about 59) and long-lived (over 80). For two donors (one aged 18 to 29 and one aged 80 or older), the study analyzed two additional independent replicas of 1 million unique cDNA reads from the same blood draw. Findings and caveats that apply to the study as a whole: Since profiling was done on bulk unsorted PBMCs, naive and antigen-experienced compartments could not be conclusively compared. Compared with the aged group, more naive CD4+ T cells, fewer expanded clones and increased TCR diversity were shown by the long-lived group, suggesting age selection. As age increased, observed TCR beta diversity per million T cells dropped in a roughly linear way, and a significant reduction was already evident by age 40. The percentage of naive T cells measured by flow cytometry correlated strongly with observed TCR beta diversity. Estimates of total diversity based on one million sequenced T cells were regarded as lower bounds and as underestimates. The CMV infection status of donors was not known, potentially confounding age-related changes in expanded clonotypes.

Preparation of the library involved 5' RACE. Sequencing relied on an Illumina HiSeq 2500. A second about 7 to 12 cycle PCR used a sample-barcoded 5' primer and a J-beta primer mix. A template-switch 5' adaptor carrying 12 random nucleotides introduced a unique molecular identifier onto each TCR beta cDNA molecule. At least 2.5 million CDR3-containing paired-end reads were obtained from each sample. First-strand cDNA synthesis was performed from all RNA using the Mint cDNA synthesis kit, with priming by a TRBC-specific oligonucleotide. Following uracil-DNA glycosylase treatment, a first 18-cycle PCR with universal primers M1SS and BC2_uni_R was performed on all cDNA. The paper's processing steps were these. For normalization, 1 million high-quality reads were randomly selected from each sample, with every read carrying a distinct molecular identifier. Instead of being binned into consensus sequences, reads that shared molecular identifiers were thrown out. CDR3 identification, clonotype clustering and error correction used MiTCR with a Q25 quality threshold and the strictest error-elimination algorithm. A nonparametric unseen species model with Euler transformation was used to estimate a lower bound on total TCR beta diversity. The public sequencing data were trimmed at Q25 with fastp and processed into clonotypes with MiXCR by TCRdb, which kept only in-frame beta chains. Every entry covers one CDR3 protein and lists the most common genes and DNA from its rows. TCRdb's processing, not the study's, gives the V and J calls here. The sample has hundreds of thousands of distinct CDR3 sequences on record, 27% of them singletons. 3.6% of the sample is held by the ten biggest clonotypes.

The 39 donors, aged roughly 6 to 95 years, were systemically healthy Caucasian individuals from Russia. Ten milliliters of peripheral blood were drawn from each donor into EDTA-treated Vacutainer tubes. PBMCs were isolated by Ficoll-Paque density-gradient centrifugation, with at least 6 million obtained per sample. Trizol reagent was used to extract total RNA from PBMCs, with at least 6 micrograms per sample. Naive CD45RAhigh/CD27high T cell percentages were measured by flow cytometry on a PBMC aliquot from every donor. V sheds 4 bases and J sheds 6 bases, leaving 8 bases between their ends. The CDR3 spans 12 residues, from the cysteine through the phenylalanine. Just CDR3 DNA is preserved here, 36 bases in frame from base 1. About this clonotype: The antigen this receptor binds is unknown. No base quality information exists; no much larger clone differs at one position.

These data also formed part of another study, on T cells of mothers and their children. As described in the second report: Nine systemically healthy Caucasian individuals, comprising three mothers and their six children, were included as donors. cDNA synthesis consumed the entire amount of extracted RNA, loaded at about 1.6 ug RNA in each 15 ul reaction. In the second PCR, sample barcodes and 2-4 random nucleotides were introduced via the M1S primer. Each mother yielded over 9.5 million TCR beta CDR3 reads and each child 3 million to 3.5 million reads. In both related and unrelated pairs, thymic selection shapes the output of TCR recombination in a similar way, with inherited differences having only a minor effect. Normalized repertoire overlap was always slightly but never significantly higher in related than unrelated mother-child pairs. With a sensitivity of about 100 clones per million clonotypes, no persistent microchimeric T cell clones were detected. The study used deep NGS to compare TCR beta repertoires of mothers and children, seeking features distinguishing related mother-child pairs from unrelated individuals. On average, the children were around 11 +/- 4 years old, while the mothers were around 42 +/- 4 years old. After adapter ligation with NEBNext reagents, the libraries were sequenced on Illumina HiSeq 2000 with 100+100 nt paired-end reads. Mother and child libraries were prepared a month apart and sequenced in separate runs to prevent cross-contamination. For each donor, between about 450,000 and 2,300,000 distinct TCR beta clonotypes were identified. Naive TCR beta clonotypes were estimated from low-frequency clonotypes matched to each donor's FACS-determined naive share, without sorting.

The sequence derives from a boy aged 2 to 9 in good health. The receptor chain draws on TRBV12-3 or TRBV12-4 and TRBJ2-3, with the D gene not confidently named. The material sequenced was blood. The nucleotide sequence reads TGTGCCAGCAGTTGGGTGAGCGATACGCAGTATTTT. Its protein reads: CASSWVSDTQYF.